This T cell receptor (beta chain) is from a study of cytomegalovirus exposure and HLA in healthy donors. V lost 7 bases and J lost 0; bases outside the gene matches: 2. The CDR3 totals 14 residues. Germline CDR1 and CDR2: WNHNN and SYGVQD (reference sequence). Of note for this clone: What it binds is unknown.

Whole-study results and caveats: In all likelihood, a cluster of highly shared sequence variants was a sequencing artifact.

With 60 Vbeta and 13 Jbeta primers, the PCR was carried out. Only in-frame clones appear in the TCRdb table, and some are missing; sequencing was by immunoSEQ multiplex PCR. This table has a few hundred thousand clones, around four fifths appearing once. The chain recombines TRBV10-1 with TRBJ2-2; 7 nucleotides line up with TRBD2. The sequenced sample was PBMCs. This clonotype was sampled from a woman aged 60-75 years in good health and CMV-seropositive. As DNA, the CDR3 is TGCGCCAGCAAGCGGGACGCGAACACCGGGGAGCTGTTTTTT. Amino acids: CASKRDANTGELFF.